The source of this T cell receptor beta chain is a study of technical replicates of blood from a few donors. V was trimmed by 6 bases and J by 3 bases, leaving 14 bases between them. The CDR3 has 14 residues. Germline V gene data show CDR1 as MNHEY and CDR2 as SVGAGI. TCRdb's table, derived via immunoSEQ multiplex PCR, lists solely in-frame clones and lacks some. The repertoire includes 50,000 to 80,000 clones, approximately 87% of them detected once, and 4% to 5% sits in the top ten. V usage is TRBV6-5 and J usage is TRBJ1-2, with TRBD1 as a possible D gene (5 bases). The specimen was PBMCs. This clonotype was obtained from a human donor in good health. Some clones in this sample may be carry-over from other donors' samples. The CDR3 is CASSRQRRDYGYTF. The DNA of the CDR3 is TGTGCCAGCAGCCGACAGCGACGAGACTATGGCTACACCTTC.